This T cell receptor beta chain came from a study of cytomegalovirus exposure and HLA in healthy donors. A word on this clone: Its specificity is unknown. One end of the junction is discordant with germline, which a read error may explain.

Primers for the PCR totalled 60 Vbeta and 13 Jbeta. TCRdb's copy holds only in-frame clones and misses some; the assay was immunoSEQ multiplex PCR. The sample has about 170,000 clones; around 78% are singletons. Notes on the study in general: Most of the TCR beta V segments (in an earlier analysis) were productive either about 87% or about 30% of the time. Sequencing likely generated an artifact that appeared as a cluster of highly shared sequence variants.

The donors gave bone marrow, and they were healthy. The CDR3 spans 15 residues. CDR1 and CDR2 (germline): SEHNR, FQNEAQ (reference sequence). Sequencing used PBMCs. This clonotype was obtained from a woman aged 30 to 39 in good health and CMV-seropositive. The chain employs TRBV7-9 and TRBJ2-1, with 10 bases aligning to TRBD2. The CDR3 DNA is TGTTCCAGCAGCTTTTTAGGGACTAGCGTTAGTGAGCAGTTCTTC. Translated: CSSSFLGTSVSEQFF.